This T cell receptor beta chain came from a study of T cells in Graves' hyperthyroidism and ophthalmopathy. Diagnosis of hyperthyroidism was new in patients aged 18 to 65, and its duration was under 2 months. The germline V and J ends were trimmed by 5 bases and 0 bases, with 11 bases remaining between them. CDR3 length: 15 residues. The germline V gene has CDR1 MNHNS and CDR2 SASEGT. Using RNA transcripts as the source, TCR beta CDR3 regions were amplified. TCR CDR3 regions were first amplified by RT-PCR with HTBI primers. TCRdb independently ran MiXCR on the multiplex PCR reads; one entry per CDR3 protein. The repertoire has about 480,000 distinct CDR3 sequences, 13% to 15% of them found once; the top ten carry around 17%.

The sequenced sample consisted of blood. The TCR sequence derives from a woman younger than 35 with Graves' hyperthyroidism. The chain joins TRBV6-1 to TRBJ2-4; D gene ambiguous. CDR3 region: CASSPSRIAKNIQYF. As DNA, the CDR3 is TGTGCCAGCAGTCCATCCCGGATAGCCAAAAACATTCAGTACTTC.